The T cell receptor (beta chain) under discussion was sequenced for a study of cytomegalovirus exposure and HLA in healthy donors. For the study at large: Out of 150 million to 200 million T cells, an earlier analysis found fewer than 140 million unique TCR beta sequences in total. Study-level findings and limits: As a later analysis revealed, most CMV-associated TCR beta chains appeared HLA-restricted.

As to this clone: Its cognate antigen is unknown.

The CDR3 has 17 residues. From germline, CDR1 is SNHLY and CDR2 FYNNEI. The trim removed 4 bases at V and 2 bases at J, leaving 11 bases unmatched. A multiplex PCR was run with 60 Vbeta primers and 13 Jbeta primers. Produced via immunoSEQ multiplex PCR; TCRdb's table is partial and in-frame only. The sample records roughly 150,000 clones, roughly 80% being singletons. The clonotype originates from a man aged 25-40 years in good health and CMV-seropositive. What was sequenced was PBMCs. The rearrangement uses TRBV2 and TRBJ2-3; 8 bases fit TRBD1. The CDR3 region is CASSVDPGQDYTDTQYF. In DNA, the CDR3 is TGTGCCAGCAGTGTCGACCCGGGACAGGATTACACAGATACGCAGTATTTT.